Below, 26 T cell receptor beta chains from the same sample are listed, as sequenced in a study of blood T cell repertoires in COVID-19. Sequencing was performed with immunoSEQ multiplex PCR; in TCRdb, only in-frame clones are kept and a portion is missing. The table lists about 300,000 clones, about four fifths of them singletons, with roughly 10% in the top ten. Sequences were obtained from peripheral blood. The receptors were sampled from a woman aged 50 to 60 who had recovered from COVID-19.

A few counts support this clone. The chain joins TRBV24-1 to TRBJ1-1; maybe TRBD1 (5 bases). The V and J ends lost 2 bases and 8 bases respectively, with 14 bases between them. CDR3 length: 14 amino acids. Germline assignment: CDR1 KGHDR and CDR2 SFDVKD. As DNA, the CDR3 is TGTGCCACCAGTGATTCGATTAGGGGAGGGGAAGCTTTCTTT. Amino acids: CATSDSIRGGEAFF.

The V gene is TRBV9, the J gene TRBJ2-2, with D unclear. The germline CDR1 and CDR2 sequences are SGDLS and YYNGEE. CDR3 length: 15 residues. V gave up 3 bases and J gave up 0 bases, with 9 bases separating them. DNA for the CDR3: TGTGCCAGCAGCGCTGGGCGTACGAACACCGGGGAGCTGTTTTTT. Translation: CASSAGRTNTGELFF.

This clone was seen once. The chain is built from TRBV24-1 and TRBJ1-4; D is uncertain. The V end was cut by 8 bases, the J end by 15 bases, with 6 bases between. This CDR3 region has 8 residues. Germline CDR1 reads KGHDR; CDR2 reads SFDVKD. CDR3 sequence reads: CATNSVFF. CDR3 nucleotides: TGTGCCACCAACTCGGTGTTTTTT.

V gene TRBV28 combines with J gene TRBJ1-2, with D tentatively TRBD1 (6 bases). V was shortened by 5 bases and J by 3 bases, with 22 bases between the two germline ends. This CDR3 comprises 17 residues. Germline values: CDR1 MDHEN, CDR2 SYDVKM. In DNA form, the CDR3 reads TGTGCCAGCAGTGGCCGGGACAAGGTTACAGCCGACTATGGCTACACCTTC. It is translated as CASSGRDKVTADYGYTF.

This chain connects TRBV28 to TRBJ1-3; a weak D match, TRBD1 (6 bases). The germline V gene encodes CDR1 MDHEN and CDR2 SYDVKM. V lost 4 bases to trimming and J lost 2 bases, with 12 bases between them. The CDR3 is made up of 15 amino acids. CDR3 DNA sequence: TGTGCCAGCAGTTCGAGCGGGGGGCCTGGAAACACCATATATTTT. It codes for CASSSSGGPGNTIYF.

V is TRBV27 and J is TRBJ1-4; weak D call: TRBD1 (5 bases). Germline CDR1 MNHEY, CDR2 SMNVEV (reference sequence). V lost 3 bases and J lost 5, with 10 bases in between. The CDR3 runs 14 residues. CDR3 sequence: CASSFWGGNEKLFF. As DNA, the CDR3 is TGTGCCAGCAGTTTCTGGGGGGGAAATGAAAAACTGTTTTTT.

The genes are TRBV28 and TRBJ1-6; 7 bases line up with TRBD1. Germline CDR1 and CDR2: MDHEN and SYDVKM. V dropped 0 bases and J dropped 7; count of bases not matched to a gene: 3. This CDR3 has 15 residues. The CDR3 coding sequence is TGTGCCAGCAGTTTATGGGACAGGCTGAATTCACCCCTCCACTTT. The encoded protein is CASSLWDRLNSPLHF.

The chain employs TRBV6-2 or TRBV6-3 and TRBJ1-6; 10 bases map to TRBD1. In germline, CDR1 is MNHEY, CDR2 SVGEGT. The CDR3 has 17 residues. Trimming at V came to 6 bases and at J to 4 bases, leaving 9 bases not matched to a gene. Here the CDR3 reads CASRPPGQGKYNSPLHF. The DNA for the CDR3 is TGTGCCAGCAGACCTCCGGGACAGGGGAAATATAATTCACCCCTCCACTTT.

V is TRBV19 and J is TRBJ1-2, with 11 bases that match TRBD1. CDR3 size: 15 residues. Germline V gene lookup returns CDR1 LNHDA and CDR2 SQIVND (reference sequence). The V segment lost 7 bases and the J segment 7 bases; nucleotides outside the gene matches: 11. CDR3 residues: CASTPRTGGLIGYTF. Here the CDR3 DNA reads TGTGCCAGTACCCCTAGGACAGGGGGCCTGATTGGCTACACCTTC.

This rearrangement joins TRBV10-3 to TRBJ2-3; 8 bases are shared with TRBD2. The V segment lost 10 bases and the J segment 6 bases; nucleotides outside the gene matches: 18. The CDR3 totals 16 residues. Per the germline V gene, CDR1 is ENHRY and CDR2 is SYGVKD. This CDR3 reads CANVPGLGRALDTQYF. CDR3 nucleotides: TGTGCCAACGTCCCGGGACTAGGTCGAGCGCTGGATACGCAGTATTTT.

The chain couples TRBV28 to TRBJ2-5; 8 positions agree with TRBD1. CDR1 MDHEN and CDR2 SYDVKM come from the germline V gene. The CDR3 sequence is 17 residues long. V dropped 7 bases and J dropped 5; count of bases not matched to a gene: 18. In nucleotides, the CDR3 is TGTGCCAGCATCCCCCTTCCCGGACAGGGCCATGGGGAGACCCAGTACTTC. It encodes CASIPLPGQGHGETQYF.

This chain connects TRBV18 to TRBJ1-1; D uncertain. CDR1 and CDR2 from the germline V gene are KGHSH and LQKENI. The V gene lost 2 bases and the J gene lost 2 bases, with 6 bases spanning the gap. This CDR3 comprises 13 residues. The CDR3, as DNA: TGTGCCAGCTCACCAGGCACCAACACTGAAGCTTTCTTT. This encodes CASSPGTNTEAFF.

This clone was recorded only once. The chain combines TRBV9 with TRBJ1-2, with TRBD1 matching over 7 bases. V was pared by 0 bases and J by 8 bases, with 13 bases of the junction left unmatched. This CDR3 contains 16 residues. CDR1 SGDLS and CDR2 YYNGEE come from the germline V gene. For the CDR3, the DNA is TGTGCCAGCAGCGTAGGCATGGACAGGAACCCGGCGGGCTACACCTTC. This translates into CASSVGMDRNPAGYTF.

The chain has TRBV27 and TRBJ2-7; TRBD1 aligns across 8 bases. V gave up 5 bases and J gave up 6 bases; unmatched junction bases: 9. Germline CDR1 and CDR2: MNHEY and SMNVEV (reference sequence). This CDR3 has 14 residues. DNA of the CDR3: TGTGCCAGCAGTCCCGGGACAGGATTTTCCGAGCAGTACTTC. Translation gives CASSPGTGFSEQYF.

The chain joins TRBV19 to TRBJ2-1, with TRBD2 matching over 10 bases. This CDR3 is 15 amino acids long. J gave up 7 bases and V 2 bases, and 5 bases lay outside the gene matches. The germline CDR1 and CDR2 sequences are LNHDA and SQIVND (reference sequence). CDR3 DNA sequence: TGTGCCAGTAGTATAATAGCGGGAGGTAGTAATGAGCAGTTCTTC. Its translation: CASSIIAGGSNEQFF.

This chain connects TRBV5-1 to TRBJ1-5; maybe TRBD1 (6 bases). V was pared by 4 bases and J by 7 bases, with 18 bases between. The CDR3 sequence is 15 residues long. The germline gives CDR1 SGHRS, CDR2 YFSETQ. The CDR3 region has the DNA TGCGCCAGCAGCCCTGGGGTAACAGGGCTCCAGCCCCAGCATTTT. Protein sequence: CASSPGVTGLQPQHF.

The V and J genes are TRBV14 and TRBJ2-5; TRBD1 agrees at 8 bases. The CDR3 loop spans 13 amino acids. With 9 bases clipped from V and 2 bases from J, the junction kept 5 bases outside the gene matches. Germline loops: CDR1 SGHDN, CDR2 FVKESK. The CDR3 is CASAGQAQETQYF. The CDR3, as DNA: TGTGCCAGTGCGGGACAGGCACAAGAGACCCAGTACTTC.

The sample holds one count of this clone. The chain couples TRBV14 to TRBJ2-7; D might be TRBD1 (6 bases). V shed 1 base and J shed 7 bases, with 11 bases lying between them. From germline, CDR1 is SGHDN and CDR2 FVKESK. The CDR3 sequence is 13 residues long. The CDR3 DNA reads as TGTGCCAGCAGCCAAGGACAGGCCAGGGAGCAGTACTTC. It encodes CASSQGQAREQYF.

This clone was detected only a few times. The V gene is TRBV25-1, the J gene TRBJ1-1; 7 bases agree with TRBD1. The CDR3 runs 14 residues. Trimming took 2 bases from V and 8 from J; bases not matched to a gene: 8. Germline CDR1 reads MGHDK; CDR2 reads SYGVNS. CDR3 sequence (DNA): TGTGCCAGCAGTGAAGAGACAGGGATCATGGAAGCTTTCTTT. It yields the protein CASSEETGIMEAFF. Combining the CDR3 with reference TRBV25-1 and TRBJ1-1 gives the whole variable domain EADIYQTPRYLVIGTGKKITLECSQTMGHDKMYWYQQDPGMELHLIHYSYGVNSTEKGDLSSESTVSRIRTEHFPLTLESARPSHTSQYLCASSEETGIMEAFFGQGTRLTVV.

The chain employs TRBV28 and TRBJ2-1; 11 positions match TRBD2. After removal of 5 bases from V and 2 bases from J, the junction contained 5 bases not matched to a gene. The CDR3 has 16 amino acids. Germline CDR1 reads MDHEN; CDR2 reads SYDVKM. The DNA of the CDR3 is TGTGCCAGCAGTCAAACGACTAGCGGGACCTACAATGAGCAGTTCTTC. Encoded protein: CASSQTTSGTYNEQFF.

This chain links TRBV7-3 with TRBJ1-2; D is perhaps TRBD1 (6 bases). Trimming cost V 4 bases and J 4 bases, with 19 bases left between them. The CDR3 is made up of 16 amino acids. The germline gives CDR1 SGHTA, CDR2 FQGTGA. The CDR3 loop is CASSSRGEGGLYGYTF. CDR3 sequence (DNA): TGTGCCAGCAGCTCACGCGGGGAGGGGGGCCTCTATGGCTACACCTTC.

DNA for the CDR3: TGTGCCAGTGGAGGGGTTGGCGGGAGTACAGATACGCAGTATTTT. It encodes CASGGVGGSTDTQYF. The chain combines TRBV19 with TRBJ2-3; 7 bases agree with TRBD2. The CDR3 spans 15 residues. The trim removed 8 bases at V and 3 bases at J, leaving 11 bases unmatched. Germline lookup yields CDR1 LNHDA and CDR2 SQIVND (reference sequence).

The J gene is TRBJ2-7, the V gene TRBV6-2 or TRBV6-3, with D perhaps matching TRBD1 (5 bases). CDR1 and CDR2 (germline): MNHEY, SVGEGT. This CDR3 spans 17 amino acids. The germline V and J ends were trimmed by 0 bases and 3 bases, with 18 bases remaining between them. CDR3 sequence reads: CASSYSSQFNRLYEQYF. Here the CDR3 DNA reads TGTGCCAGCAGTTACTCGAGTCAGTTTAACAGGCTCTACGAGCAGTACTTC.

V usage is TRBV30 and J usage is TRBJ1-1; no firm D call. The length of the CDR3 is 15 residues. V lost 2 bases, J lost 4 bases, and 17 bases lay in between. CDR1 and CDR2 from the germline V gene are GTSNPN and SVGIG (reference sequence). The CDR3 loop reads CAWSMYAVVGTEAFF. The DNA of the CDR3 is TGTGCCTGGAGTATGTACGCGGTCGTCGGCACTGAAGCTTTCTTT. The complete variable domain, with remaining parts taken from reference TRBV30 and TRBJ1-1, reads SQTIHQWPATLVQPVGSPLSLECTVEGTSNPNLYWYRQAAGRGLQLLFYSVGIGQISSEVPQNLSASRPQDRQFILSSKKLLLSDSGFYLCAWSMYAVVGTEAFFGQGTRLTVV.

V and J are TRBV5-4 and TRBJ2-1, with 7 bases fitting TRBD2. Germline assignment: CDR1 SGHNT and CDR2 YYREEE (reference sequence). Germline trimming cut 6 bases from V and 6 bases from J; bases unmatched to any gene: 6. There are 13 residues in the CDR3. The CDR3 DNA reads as TGTGCCAGCAATCCCACGGGGGGCAATGAGCAGTTCTTC. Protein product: CASNPTGGNEQFF.

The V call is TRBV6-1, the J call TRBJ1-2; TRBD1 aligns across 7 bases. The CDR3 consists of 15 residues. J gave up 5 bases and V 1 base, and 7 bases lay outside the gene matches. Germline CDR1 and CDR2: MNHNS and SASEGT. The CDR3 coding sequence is TGTGCCAGCAGTGAAGGGGGACAGAACTATTATGGCTACACCTTC. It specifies CASSEGGQNYYGYTF.